These 6 T cell receptor beta chains were sequenced from one sample in a study of cytomegalovirus exposure and HLA in healthy donors. 60 Vbeta and 13 Jbeta primers were used in PCR. Profiled with immunoSEQ multiplex PCR; TCRdb holds only in-frame clones, not every one. The table records about 82,000 clones, roughly a tenth of them present only once. Input material: PBMCs. Every receptor here comes from a man in his sixties in good health and CMV-seropositive.

The gene calls are TRBV30 and TRBJ1-2; 8 bases fit TRBD1. The V and J ends lost 4 bases and 8 bases, in that order; junction bases with no gene match: 3. The germline gives CDR1 GTSNPN, CDR2 SVGIG (reference sequence). The CDR3 covers 11 residues. In DNA form, the CDR3 reads TGTGCCTGGACTGCAGGGGGCGGCTACACCTTC. It encodes CAWTAGGGYTF.

Many counts were recorded for this clone. The chain joins TRBV28 to TRBJ1-2, with D uncertain. Trimming left V 6 bases short and J 7 bases short, with 15 bases between. In germline, CDR1 is MDHEN, CDR2 SYDVKM. The CDR3 contains 13 residues. The CDR3 loop is CASSREFPSGYTF. CDR3 sequence (DNA): TGTGCCAGCAGCCGAGAGTTCCCGTCTGGCTACACCTTC.

The chain has TRBV7-6 and TRBJ2-3, with 10 nucleotides matching TRBD1. The CDR3 contains 16 residues. Looked up from germline, CDR1 is SGHVS and CDR2 is FNYEAQ. V was pared by 4 bases and J by 1 base, with 5 bases of the junction left unmatched. The CDR3 region has the DNA TGTGCCAGCAGCTCAGGACAGGGGGGCCGCACAGATACGCAGTATTTT. This translates into CASSSGQGGRTDTQYF.

The J gene is TRBJ2-3, the V gene TRBV27, with 7 bases that match TRBD2. This CDR3 has 14 residues. CDR1 and CDR2 (germline): MNHEY, SMNVEV (reference sequence). Trimming took 5 bases from V and 6 from J; bases not matched to a gene: 8. CDR3 loop: CASSLGLGGDTQYF. CDR3 in DNA: TGTGCCAGCAGTCTAGGACTGGGAGGGGATACGCAGTATTTT.

V and J are TRBV28 and TRBJ1-5; 7 nucleotides align to TRBD1. Losses at the gene ends were 10 bases for V and 0 bases for J; bases not matched to a gene: 9. CDR3 length equals 15 residues. Germline V gene data show CDR1 as MDHEN and CDR2 as SYDVKM. CDR3 in amino acids: CATETGLYSNQPQHF. DNA for the CDR3: TGTGCCACCGAGACAGGGTTATATAGCAATCAGCCCCAGCATTTT.

The chain recombines TRBV29-1 with TRBJ2-3; 10 bases agree with TRBD1. CDR1 and CDR2 (germline): SQVTM, ANQGSEA. This CDR3 is built from 15 residues. The trim removed 0 bases at V and 6 bases at J, leaving 6 bases unmatched. The CDR3 here is CSVEETGGRWDTQYF. The CDR3, as DNA: TGCAGCGTTGAAGAGACAGGGGGCCGATGGGATACGCAGTATTTT.